The rows below give T cell receptor beta chains drawn from one sample of a study of blood T cell repertoires in COVID-19. Here immunoSEQ multiplex PCR was the method, and the copy in TCRdb shows in-frame clones only, minus some. The repertoire has under 250,000 clones, about 82% of them found once; the top ten carry 5% to 6.5%. The specimen sequenced was peripheral blood. These receptors were collected from a man aged 50 or older with COVID-19, enrolled during active disease. Both conserved end residues are part of each CDR3. The D gene is left open where the match is weak. Not every row has a clone size; where given, it reads once, few, many or a size class.

NA	TRBV7-3	NA	TRBJ2-3	CASSPDRGTQYF	TGTGCCAGCAGCCCCGACCGGGGTACGCAGTATTTT
TRBD1	TRBV5-4	NA	TRBJ1-2	CASSSGQGYGYTF	TGTGCCAGCAGCTCCGGACAGGGGTATGGCTACACCTTC
NA	TRBV5-1	NA	TRBJ1-1	CASSLIGGKRNTEAFF	TGCGCCAGCAGCTTGATAGGCGGCAAAAGGAACACTGAAGCTTTCTTT
NA	TRBV4-3	few	TRBJ1-6	CASSQVDGRPLHF	TGCGCCAGCAGCCAAGTTGATGGGAGACCCCTCCACTTT
TRBD1	TRBV3-1/TRBV3-2	NA	TRBJ1-5	CASSQDGGGAGQPQHF	TGTGCCAGCAGCCAAGACGGAGGGGGCGCGGGTCAGCCCCAGCATTTT
TRBD1	TRBV11-2	NA	TRBJ1-2	CASSLGQGPTNYGYTF	TGTGCCAGCAGCTTAGGACAGGGGCCAACTAACTATGGCTACACCTTC
TRBD1	TRBV24-1	NA	TRBJ2-1	CATSVTGQGNYNEQFF	TGTGCCACCAGTGTAACCGGACAGGGGAACTACAATGAGCAGTTCTTC
NA	TRBV9	NA	TRBJ2-1	CASSVGLIVSYNEQFF	TGTGCCAGCAGCGTAGGGCTGATTGTTTCCTACAATGAGCAGTTCTTC
NA	TRBV29-1	NA	TRBJ2-2	CSVDFRAGTGELFF	TGCAGCGTTGATTTTAGGGCGGGCACCGGGGAGCTGTTTTTT
TRBD1	TRBV15	NA	TRBJ2-2	CATSRDRTGPGELFF	TGTGCCACCAGCAGAGACCGGACAGGGCCGGGGGAGCTGTTTTTT
NA	TRBV15	NA	TRBJ1-5	CATSRDGIPYQPQHF	TGTGCCACCAGCAGAGACGGGATTCCATATCAGCCCCAGCATTTT
NA	TRBV5-4	NA	TRBJ1-2	CASSLGPVGYTF	TGTGCCAGCAGCTTGGGCCCGGTAGGCTACACCTTC
NA	TRBV11-1	NA	TRBJ1-4	CASSSDSFNEKLFF	TGTGCCAGCAGCTCGGACAGCTTTAATGAAAAACTGTTTTTT
NA	TRBV5-3	once	TRBJ1-6	CARSAGETFLHF	TGTGCCAGAAGCGCAGGGGAAACGTTCCTCCACTTT
TRBD1	TRBV3-1/TRBV3-2	NA	TRBJ2-3	CASRPTGTDTQYF	TGTGCCAGCAGACCGACAGGGACAGATACGCAGTATTTT
NA	TRBV6-2/TRBV6-3	once	TRBJ1-1	CASSYSRLGGITEAFF	TGTGCCAGCAGTTACTCGAGGCTCGGGGGAATCACTGAAGCTTTCTTT
NA	TRBV2	NA	TRBJ1-1	CASRWTENTEAFF	TGTGCCAGCAGGTGGACAGAGAACACTGAAGCTTTCTTT
NA	TRBV7-8	NA	TRBJ1-1	CASSFGSEAFF	TGTGCCAGCAGCTTCGGGTCTGAAGCTTTCTTT
NA	TRBV29-1	NA	TRBJ1-2	CSVEAIGRDRSGYTF	TGCAGCGTTGAAGCCATTGGTCGGGATCGGAGCGGCTACACCTTC
NA	TRBV12-1	NA	TRBJ2-7	CASSSLEIAGAPSEQYF	TGTGCCAGCAGCTCCCTTGAAATAGCGGGGGCCCCGAGCGAGCAGTACTTC
TRBD1	TRBV6-2/TRBV6-3	NA	TRBJ1-4	CASSYSTGSGEKLFF	TGTGCCAGCAGTTACTCGACAGGGAGTGGCGAAAAACTGTTTTTT
NA	TRBV27	NA	TRBJ1-1	CASSSGMNTEAFF	TGTGCCAGCAGTTCGGGGATGAACACTGAAGCTTTCTTT
NA	TRBV18	few	TRBJ2-7	CASSPPSGVYEQYF	TGTGCCAGCTCACCACCATCAGGGGTGTACGAGCAGTACTTC
NA	TRBV3-1/TRBV3-2	once	TRBJ1-6	CASSQEPWRNSPLHF	TGTGCCAGCAGCCAAGAACCATGGCGGAATTCACCCCTCCACTTT
NA	TRBV11-3	NA	TRBJ2-1	CASSLGSGIDEQFF	TGTGCCAGCAGCTTGGGGAGTGGGATCGATGAGCAGTTCTTC
TRBD1	TRBV4-1	once	TRBJ1-2	CASRGTGEPNYGYTF	TGCGCCAGCAGAGGCACAGGGGAACCTAACTATGGCTACACCTTC
TRBD1	TRBV5-1	once	TRBJ1-2	CASSLQGQGLTNYGYTF	TGCGCCAGCAGCTTACAGGGACAGGGGCTAACCAACTATGGCTACACCTTC
NA	TRBV27	NA	TRBJ2-5	CASSWTVSQETQYF	TGTGCCAGCAGTTGGACAGTGTCACAAGAGACCCAGTACTTC
TRBD1	TRBV19	NA	TRBJ2-1	CASSRTGANEQFF	TGTGCCAGTAGTAGGACAGGGGCGAATGAGCAGTTCTTC
NA	TRBV5-6	NA	TRBJ2-7	CASSLTGYEQYF	TGTGCCAGCAGTTTGACGGGCTACGAGCAGTACTTC
NA	TRBV19	NA	TRBJ1-5	CASSPTQNSNQPQHF	TGTGCCAGTAGTCCAACACAGAATAGCAATCAGCCCCAGCATTTT
TRBD1	TRBV7-2	NA	TRBJ1-6	CASSSRDRYNSPLHF	TGTGCCAGCAGCTCTCGGGACAGATATAATTCACCCCTCCACTTT
TRBD1	TRBV14	few	TRBJ1-6	CASSRQGARSPLHF	TGTGCCAGCAGCCGCCAGGGGGCTAGATCACCCCTCCACTTT
NA	TRBV4-1	NA	TRBJ2-1	CASSHGTGFWGEQFF	TGCGCCAGCAGCCACGGGACTGGATTTTGGGGTGAGCAGTTCTTC
TRBD1	TRBV3-1/TRBV3-2	NA	TRBJ2-7	CATGQVGYEQYF	TGTGCCACCGGACAGGTGGGCTACGAGCAGTACTTC
NA	TRBV6-6	few	TRBJ2-7	CASSSGTRKPYEQYF	TGTGCCAGCAGTTCCGGGACAAGGAAACCCTACGAGCAGTACTTC
TRBD1	TRBV18	NA	TRBJ1-5	CASSPIAGGGGQPQHF	TGTGCCAGCTCACCAATCGCAGGGGGAGGAGGGCAGCCCCAGCATTTT
TRBD1	TRBV2	NA	TRBJ2-1	CASSGRGTGSYNEQFF	TGTGCCAGCAGTGGGAGAGGGACAGGCTCCTACAATGAGCAGTTCTTC
NA	TRBV6-2/TRBV6-3	NA	TRBJ2-5	CASSTALGRSQETQYF	TGTGCCAGCAGCACCGCCCTGGGGCGGTCCCAAGAGACCCAGTACTTC
TRBD2	TRBV11-2	NA	TRBJ2-5	CASSFVLAGVETQYF	TGTGCCAGCAGCTTCGTACTAGCGGGGGTGGAGACCCAGTACTTC
NA	TRBV27	NA	TRBJ1-6	CASRLIRGHNSPLHF	TGTGCCAGCAGACTGATCAGGGGACATAATTCACCCCTCCACTTT
NA	TRBV5-5	NA	TRBJ2-1	CASSLGTGPWLVF	TGTGCCAGCAGCTTAGGTACAGGGCCCTGGTTGGTCTTC
TRBD2	TRBV4-2	NA	TRBJ2-1	CASSQDYGGIYNEQFF	TGTGCCAGCAGCCAAGACTACGGGGGGATCTACAATGAGCAGTTCTTC
NA	TRBV5-5	NA	TRBJ1-6	CASRDQGVGSPLHF	TGTGCCAGCAGAGACCAGGGCGTCGGTTCACCCCTCCACTTT
TRBD1	TRBV4-3	NA	TRBJ1-4	CASSQGTGGMEKLFF	TGCGCCAGCAGCCAAGGGACAGGGGGCATGGAAAAACTGTTTTTT
TRBD1	TRBV2	few	TRBJ1-1	CASSAERGQAFF	TGTGCCAGCAGCGCGGAGAGGGGGCAAGCTTTCTTT
NA	TRBV7-2	NA	TRBJ1-4	CASSLREKLFF	TGTGCCAGCAGCTTACGGGAAAAACTGTTTTTT
NA	TRBV6-1	NA	TRBJ2-1	CASSEEAGSYNEQFF	TGTGCCAGCAGTGAAGAGGCAGGCTCCTACAATGAGCAGTTCTTC
NA	TRBV6-5	NA	TRBJ1-1	CAIRQGLNTEAFF	TGTGCTATTAGGCAGGGGTTGAACACTGAAGCTTTCTTT
NA	TRBV10-1	NA	TRBJ1-1	CASSEDRTPHYEAFF	TGCGCCAGCAGTGAAGACAGGACACCCCACTATGAAGCTTTCTTT
TRBD1	TRBV6-2/TRBV6-3	NA	TRBJ1-3	CASSWADRDSGNTIYF	TGTGCCAGCAGTTGGGCCGACAGGGACTCTGGAAACACCATATATTTT
NA	TRBV5-1	once	TRBJ2-5	CASSLGATGVQETQYF	TGCGCCAGCAGCTTGGGAGCTACGGGGGTCCAAGAGACCCAGTACTTC
TRBD1	TRBV6-5	NA	TRBJ2-5	CASSWGDRAGTQYF	TGTGCCAGCAGTTGGGGGGACAGGGCTGGGACCCAGTACTTC